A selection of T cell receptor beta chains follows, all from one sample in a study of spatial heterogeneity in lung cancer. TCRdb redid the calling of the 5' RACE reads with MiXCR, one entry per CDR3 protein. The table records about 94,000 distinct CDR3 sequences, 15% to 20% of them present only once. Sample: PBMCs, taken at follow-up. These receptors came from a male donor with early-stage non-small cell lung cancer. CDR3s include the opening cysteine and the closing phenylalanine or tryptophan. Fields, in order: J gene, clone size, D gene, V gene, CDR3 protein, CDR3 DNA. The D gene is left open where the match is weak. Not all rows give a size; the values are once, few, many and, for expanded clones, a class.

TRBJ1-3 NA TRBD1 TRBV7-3 CASSLKGGDAGNTIYF TGTGCCAGCAGCTTAAAAGGGGGCGATGCTGGAAACACCATATATTTT
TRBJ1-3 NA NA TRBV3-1 CASSQVENTIYF TGTGCCAGCAGCCAAGTTGAGAACACCATATATTTT
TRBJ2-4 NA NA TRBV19 CASSADRAKNIQYF TGTGCCAGTAGTGCTGACAGGGCCAAAAACATTCAGTACTTC
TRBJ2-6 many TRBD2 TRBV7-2 CASRTSGASSGANVLTF TGTGCCAGCCGAACTAGCGGCGCTAGCTCTGGGGCCAACGTCCTGACTTTC
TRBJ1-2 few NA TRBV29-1 CSVEDPARAAGYTF TGCAGCGTTGAAGATCCGGCCAGAGCAGCTGGCTACACCTTC
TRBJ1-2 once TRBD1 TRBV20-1 CSARDRGQVTGYTF TGCAGTGCTAGAGACCGAGGACAGGTTACAGGCTACACCTTC
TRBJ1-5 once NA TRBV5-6 CASSLQGIYQPQHF TGTGCCAGCAGCTTACAGGGAATTTATCAGCCCCAGCATTTT
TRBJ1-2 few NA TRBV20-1 CSASRPNYGYTF TGCAGTGCTTCTAGACCTAACTATGGCTACACCTTC
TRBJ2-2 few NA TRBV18 CASSPQGSKNTGELFF TGTGCCAGCTCACCACAGGGGTCGAAGAACACCGGGGAGCTGTTTTTT
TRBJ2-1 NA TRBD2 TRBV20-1 CSARDRKGTSGTSSYNEQFF TGCAGTGCTAGAGATCGGAAGGGGACTAGCGGAACCAGCTCCTACAATGAGCAGTTCTTC
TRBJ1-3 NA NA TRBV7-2 CASSLAQGYSGNTIYF TGTGCCAGCAGCTTAGCACAGGGTTATTCTGGAAACACCATATATTTT
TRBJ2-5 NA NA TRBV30 CAWRQETQYF TGTGCCTGGCGGCAAGAGACCCAGTACTTC
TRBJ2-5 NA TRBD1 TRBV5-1 CASSLEGTAQETQYF TGCGCCAGCAGCTTGGAGGGGACAGCTCAAGAGACCCAGTACTTC
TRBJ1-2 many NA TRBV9 CASSVGQGSGYGYTF TGTGCCAGCAGCGTAGGACAAGGGAGTGGCTATGGCTACACCTTC
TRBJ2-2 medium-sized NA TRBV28 CASSFRGELFF TGTGCCAGCAGTTTCCGCGGGGAGCTGTTTTTT
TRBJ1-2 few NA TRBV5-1 CASSPAPGASGYTF TGCGCCAGCAGCCCCGCCCCGGGGGCGAGTGGCTACACCTTC
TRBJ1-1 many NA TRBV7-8 CASSPGTYNTEAFF TGTGCCAGCAGCCCCGGGACTTATAACACTGAAGCTTTCTTT
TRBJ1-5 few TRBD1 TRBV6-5 CASSNRQGGQPQHF TGTGCCAGCAGTAACCGACAGGGCGGTCAGCCCCAGCATTTT
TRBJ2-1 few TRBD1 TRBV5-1 CASSTRTGAANEQFF TGCGCCAGCAGCACCCGGACAGGGGCTGCCAATGAGCAGTTCTTC
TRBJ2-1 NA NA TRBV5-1 CASSLDPPGVGSYNEQFF TGCGCCAGCAGCTTGGATCCGCCCGGGGTTGGTTCCTACAATGAGCAGTTCTTC
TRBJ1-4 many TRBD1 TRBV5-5 CASSLVEGAREKLFF TGTGCCAGCAGCTTGGTGGAGGGGGCGAGGGAAAAACTGTTTTTT
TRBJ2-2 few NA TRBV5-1 CASSRDTNTGELFF TGCGCCAGCAGCCGGGACACCAACACCGGGGAGCTGTTTTTT
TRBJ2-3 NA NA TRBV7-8 CANSSKRQLGTDTQYF TGTGCCAACAGCTCCAAACGACAGTTGGGCACAGATACGCAGTATTTT
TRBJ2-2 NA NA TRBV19 CASSIWGNTGELFF TGTGCCAGTAGTATATGGGGGAACACCGGGGAGCTGTTTTTT
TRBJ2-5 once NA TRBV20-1 CSGARDQETQYF TGCAGTGGGGCGAGAGACCAAGAGACCCAGTACTTC
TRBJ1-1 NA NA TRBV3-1 CASSQGTGRTEAFF TGTGCCAGCAGCCAAGGAACAGGGCGGACTGAAGCTTTCTTT
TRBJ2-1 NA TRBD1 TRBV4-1 CASSHRQGKRSYNEQFF TGCGCCAGCAGCCACCGACAGGGGAAGAGGTCCTACAATGAGCAGTTCTTC
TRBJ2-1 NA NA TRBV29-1 CSVEEGLKAYNEQFF TGCAGCGTTGAAGAGGGGTTAAAGGCTTACAATGAGCAGTTCTTC
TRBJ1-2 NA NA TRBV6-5 CASRSSTASYGYTF TGTGCCAGCAGGTCGTCAACAGCGTCCTATGGCTACACCTTC
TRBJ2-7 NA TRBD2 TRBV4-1 CASSRTSGTYEQYF TGCGCCAGCAGCCGGACTAGCGGGACCTACGAGCAGTACTTC
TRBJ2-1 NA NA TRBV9 CASSVESRPNEQFF TGTGCCAGCAGCGTAGAATCCCGACCCAATGAGCAGTTCTTC
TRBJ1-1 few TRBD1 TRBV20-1 CSARDRESAEAFF TGCAGTGCTCGGGACAGGGAATCGGCTGAAGCTTTCTTT
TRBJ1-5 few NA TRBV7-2 CASSTSGINQPQHF TGTGCCAGCAGCACCAGTGGAATCAATCAGCCCCAGCATTTT
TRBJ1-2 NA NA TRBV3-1 CASSQDNSLLGYTF TGTGCCAGCAGCCAAGATAACAGTCTTCTAGGCTACACCTTC
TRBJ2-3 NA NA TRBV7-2 CASSLADRGQYF TGTGCCAGCAGCTTAGCGGATCGGGGCCAGTATTTT
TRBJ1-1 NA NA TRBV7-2 CASSQTRTDTEAFF TGTGCCAGCAGCCAAACCAGGACGGACACTGAAGCTTTCTTT
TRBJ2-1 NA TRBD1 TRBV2 CARGQGDEQFF TGTGCCAGAGGACAGGGAGACGAGCAGTTCTTC
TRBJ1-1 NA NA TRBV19 CASSIVRDNTEAFF TGTGCCAGTAGTATAGTTCGGGATAACACTGAAGCTTTCTTT
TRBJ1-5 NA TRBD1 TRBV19 CASGDRGFSNQPQHF TGTGCCAGTGGGGACAGGGGTTTTAGCAATCAGCCCCAGCATTTT
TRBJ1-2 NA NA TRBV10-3 CAIRSSNANYGYTF TGTGCCATCAGATCATCAAACGCTAACTATGGCTACACCTTC
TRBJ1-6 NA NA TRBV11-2 CASSPQSGYSPLHF TGTGCCAGCAGCCCACAATCGGGGTATTCACCCCTCCACTTT
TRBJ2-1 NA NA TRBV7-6 CASSLNYNEQFF TGTGCCAGCAGCCTGAATTACAATGAGCAGTTCTTC
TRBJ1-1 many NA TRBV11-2 CASNLARGNTEAFF TGTGCCAGCAACTTAGCGAGAGGAAACACTGAAGCTTTCTTT
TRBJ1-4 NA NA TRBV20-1 CSASREKLFF TGCAGTGCTTCACGGGAAAAACTGTTTTTT
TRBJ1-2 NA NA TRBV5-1 CASSSAASLYGYTF TGCGCCAGCAGCTCGGCGGCGAGCCTCTATGGCTACACCTTC